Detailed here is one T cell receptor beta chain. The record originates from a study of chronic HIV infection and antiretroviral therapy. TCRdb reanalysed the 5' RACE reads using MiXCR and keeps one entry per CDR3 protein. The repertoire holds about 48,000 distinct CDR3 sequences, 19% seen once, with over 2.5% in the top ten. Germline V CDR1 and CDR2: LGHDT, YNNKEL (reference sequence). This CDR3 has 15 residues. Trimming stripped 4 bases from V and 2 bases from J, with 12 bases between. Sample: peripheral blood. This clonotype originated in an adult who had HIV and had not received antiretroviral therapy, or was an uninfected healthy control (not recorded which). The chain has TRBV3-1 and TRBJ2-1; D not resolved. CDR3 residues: CASSRDRPTYNEQFF. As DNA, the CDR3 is TGTGCCAGCAGCCGCGACCGCCCGACCTACAATGAGCAGTTCTTC.